Given below is one T cell receptor beta chain in context. The data stem from a study of blood T cell repertoires in COVID-19. The protocol was immunoSEQ multiplex PCR, while the TCRdb copy is restricted to in-frame clones and leaves out a portion. Seen here are about 210,000 clones, 70% to 90% observed once, and the top ten hold approximately 8.1%. This receptor was taken from a woman aged 45-59 years with active or convalescent COVID-19. The sample taken for sequencing was peripheral blood.

The CDR3 DNA is TGTGCCAGCAGTGAAGGGACAGGGGGCGCAGATACGCAGTATTTT. This translates into CASSEGTGGADTQYF. V and J are TRBV6-4 and TRBJ2-3; 12 nucleotides match TRBD1. The J segment lost 4 bases and the V segment lost 3 bases, leaving 2 bases of the junction unmatched. Germline values: CDR1 MRHNA, CDR2 SNTAGT. The CDR3 consists of 15 residues.